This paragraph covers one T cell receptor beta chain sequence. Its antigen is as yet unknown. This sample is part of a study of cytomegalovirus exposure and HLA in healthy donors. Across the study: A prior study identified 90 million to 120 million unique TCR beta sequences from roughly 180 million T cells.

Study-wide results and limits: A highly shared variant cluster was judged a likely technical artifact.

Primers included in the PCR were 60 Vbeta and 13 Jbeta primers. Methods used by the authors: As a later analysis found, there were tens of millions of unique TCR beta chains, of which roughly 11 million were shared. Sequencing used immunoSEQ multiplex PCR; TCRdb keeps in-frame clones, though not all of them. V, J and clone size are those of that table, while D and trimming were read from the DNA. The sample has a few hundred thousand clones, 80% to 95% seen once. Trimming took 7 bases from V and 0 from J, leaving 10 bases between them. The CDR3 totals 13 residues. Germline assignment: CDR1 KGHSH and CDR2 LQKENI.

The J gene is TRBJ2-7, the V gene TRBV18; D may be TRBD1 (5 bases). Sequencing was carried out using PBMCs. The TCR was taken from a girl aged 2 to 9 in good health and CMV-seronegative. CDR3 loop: CASLQAGSYEQYF. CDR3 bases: TGTGCCAGCTTACAGGCCGGCTCCTACGAGCAGTACTTC.